This paragraph reports one TCR beta chain. The sample comes from a study of breast tumors, draining lymph nodes, adjacent tissues. V was shortened by 5 bases and J by 6 bases, with 11 bases between the two germline ends. The CDR3 is 14 residues long. Per the germline V gene, CDR1 is SGHNT and CDR2 is YENEEA. TCRdb reanalysed the multiplex PCR reads using MiXCR and keeps one entry per CDR3 protein. The sample comprises more than 50,000 distinct CDR3 sequences, roughly 40% of which are singletons, and approximately 8.7% rests with the top ten. Sequencing was carried out using breast tumor tissue. This receptor was obtained from a female donor with breast cancer. Some clones in this sample may be carry-over from other donors' samples. The rearrangement uses TRBV11-3 and TRBJ1-6, with TRBD1 as a possible D gene (6 bases). This CDR3 reads CASSPPRGNSPLHF. As DNA, the CDR3 is TGTGCCAGCAGCCCCCCCAGGGGTAATTCACCCCTCCACTTT.